Here is one T cell receptor (beta chain) with its context. The data were produced by immunoSEQ multiplex PCR, yet TCRdb's version contains in-frame clones alone and is incomplete. The repertoire holds approximately 110,000 clones, roughly 90% seen once, with 0.65% to 0.9% in the top ten. The data originate from a study of OX40 agonist ivuxolimab in advanced cancers. The V end was cut by 1 base, the J end by 5 bases, with 17 bases between. The V gene's germline CDR1 is SGHTA and CDR2 FQGNSA. The CDR3 sequence is 16 residues long. The source is an adult with an advanced solid tumor such as melanoma, head and neck, liver or kidney cancer. The sample here was CD4+ or CD8+ T cells sorted from blood, taken in a trial of the OX40 agonist ivuxolimab. The chain combines TRBV7-2 with TRBJ1-1, with a possible D match to TRBD1 (6 bases). The CDR3, as DNA: TGTGCCAGCAGCTTAGAAGGGGGGCAGCTGGAAACTGAAGCTTTCTTT. This sequence encodes CASSLEGGQLETEAFF. The full variable domain, with the rest looked up from reference TRBV7-2 and TRBJ1-1, is GAGVSQSPSNKVTEKGKDVELRCDPISGHTALYWYRQSLGQGLEFLIYFQGNSAPDKSGLPSDRFSAERTGGSVSTLTIQRTQQEDSAVYLCASSLEGGQLETEAFFGQGTRLTVV.